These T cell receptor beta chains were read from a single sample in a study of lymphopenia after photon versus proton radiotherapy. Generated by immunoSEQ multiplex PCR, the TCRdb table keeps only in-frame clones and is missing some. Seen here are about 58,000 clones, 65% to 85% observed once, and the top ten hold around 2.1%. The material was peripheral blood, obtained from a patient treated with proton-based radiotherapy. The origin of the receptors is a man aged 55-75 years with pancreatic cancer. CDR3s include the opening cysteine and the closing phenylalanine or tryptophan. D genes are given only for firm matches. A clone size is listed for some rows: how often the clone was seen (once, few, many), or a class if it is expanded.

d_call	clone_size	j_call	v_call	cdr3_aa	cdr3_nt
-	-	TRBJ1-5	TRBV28	CASSPGTYSNQPQHF	TGTGCCAGCAGTCCCGGGACATATAGCAATCAGCCCCAGCATTTT
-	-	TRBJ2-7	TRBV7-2	CASSPQGAGKYEQYF	TGTGCCAGCAGCCCCCAAGGAGCGGGCAAATACGAGCAGTACTTC
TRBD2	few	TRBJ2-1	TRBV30	CAWRNSGRAYNEQFF	TGTGCCTGGAGGAATAGCGGGAGAGCGTACAATGAGCAGTTCTTC
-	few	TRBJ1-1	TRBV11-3	CASSLRAPEAAFF	TGTGCCAGCAGCTTAAGAGCCCCAGAAGCAGCTTTCTTT
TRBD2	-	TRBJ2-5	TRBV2	CASSALAGRAETQYF	TGTGCCAGCAGCGCACTAGCGGGCCGGGCGGAGACCCAGTACTTC
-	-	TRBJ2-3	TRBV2	CASSPFTDTQYF	TGTGCCAGCAGTCCATTCACAGATACGCAGTATTTT
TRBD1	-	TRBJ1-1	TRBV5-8	CASSLIRGPAEAFF	TGTGCCAGCAGCCTAATCAGGGGGCCGGCTGAAGCTTTCTTT
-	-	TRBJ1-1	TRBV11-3	CASSLVPGRNTEAFF	TGTGCCAGCAGCTTAGTCCCCGGCAGGAACACTGAAGCTTTCTTT
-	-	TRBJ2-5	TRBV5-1	CASSQKVGLQETQYF	TGCGCCAGCAGCCAGAAAGTCGGGCTCCAAGAGACCCAGTACTTC
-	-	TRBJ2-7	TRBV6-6	CASSFAAYEQYF	TGTGCCAGCTCCTTCGCCGCCTACGAGCAGTACTTC
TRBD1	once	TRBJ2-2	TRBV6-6	CASSPQGAYTGELFF	TGTGCCAGCAGTCCACAGGGGGCTTACACCGGGGAGCTGTTTTTT
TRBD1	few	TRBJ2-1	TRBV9	CASSALRQGGQFF	TGTGCCAGCAGCGCACTACGACAGGGGGGGCAGTTCTTC
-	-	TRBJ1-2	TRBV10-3	CAISERGDKLYGYTF	TGTGCCATCAGTGAGCGGGGCGACAAACTCTATGGCTACACCTTC
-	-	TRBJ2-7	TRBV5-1	CASSSQSGTAATEQYF	TGCGCCAGCAGCTCACAATCCGGGACCGCAGCGACGGAGCAGTACTTC
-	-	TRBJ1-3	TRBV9	CASSVEGGNTIYF	TGTGCCAGCAGCGTAGAGGGGGGAAACACCATATATTTT
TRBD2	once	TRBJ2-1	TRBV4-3	CASSRLGTSNNEQFF	TGCGCCAGCAGCCGACTTGGGACTAGTAATAATGAGCAGTTCTTC
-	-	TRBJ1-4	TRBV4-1	CASSPQFPGVYEKLFF	TGCGCCAGCAGCCCCCAGTTCCCAGGGGTTTATGAAAAACTGTTTTTT
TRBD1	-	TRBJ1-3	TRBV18	CASSPRQGSIPSSSGNTIYF	TGTGCCAGCTCACCCCGACAGGGATCAATCCCGTCCAGCTCTGGAAACACCATATATTTT
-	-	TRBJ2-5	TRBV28	CASSVLGGTQYF	TGTGCCAGCAGTGTCCTAGGAGGGACCCAGTACTTC
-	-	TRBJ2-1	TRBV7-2	CASSLRNGGNEQFF	TGTGCCAGCAGCTTAAGGAACGGTGGGAATGAGCAGTTCTTC
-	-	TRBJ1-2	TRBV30	CAWSVRIPRQTYGYTF	TGTGCCTGGAGTGTCAGGATCCCTCGCCAAACCTATGGCTACACCTTC
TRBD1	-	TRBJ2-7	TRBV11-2	CASSIRGQGLYEQYF	TGTGCCAGCAGCATACGAGGACAGGGGCTCTACGAGCAGTACTTC
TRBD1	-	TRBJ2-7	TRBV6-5	CASSLDRAWDEQYF	TGTGCCAGCAGTCTCGACAGGGCGTGGGATGAGCAGTACTTC
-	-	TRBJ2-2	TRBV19	CASSEAANTGELFF	TGTGCCAGTAGTGAAGCGGCGAACACCGGGGAGCTGTTTTTT
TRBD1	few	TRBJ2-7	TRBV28	CASSPHPGQGPHEQYF	TGTGCCAGCAGTCCACACCCGGGACAGGGTCCCCACGAGCAGTACTTC
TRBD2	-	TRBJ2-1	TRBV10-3	CAISESISGGRMPEQFF	TGTGCCATCAGTGAGTCGATATCGGGCGGGAGGATGCCTGAGCAGTTCTTC
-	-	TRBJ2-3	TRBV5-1	CASSQQGGVQDMAVDTQYF	TGCGCCAGCAGCCAACAAGGGGGGGTCCAAGACATGGCGGTCGATACGCAGTATTTT
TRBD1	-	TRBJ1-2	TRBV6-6	CASTSLFGTVGGYTF	TGTGCCAGCACTTCCCTCTTTGGGACAGTGGGCGGCTACACCTTC
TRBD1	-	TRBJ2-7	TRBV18	CASSTPGTGILSYEQYF	TGTGCCAGCTCAACCCCCGGGACAGGGATTCTTTCCTACGAGCAGTACTTC
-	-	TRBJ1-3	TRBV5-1	CASSLEAGNTIYF	TGCGCCAGCAGCTTGGAGGCTGGAAACACCATATATTTT
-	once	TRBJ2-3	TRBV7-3	CASSLASGTDTQYF	TGTGCCAGCAGCTTAGCCAGCGGGACAGATACGCAGTATTTT
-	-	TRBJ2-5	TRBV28	CASSSEGRGETQYF	TGTGCCAGCAGTTCGGAGGGGAGAGGAGAGACCCAGTACTTC
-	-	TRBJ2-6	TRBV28	CASSFSGTGANVLTF	TGTGCCAGCAGTTTTTCAGGGACTGGGGCCAACGTCCTGACTTTC
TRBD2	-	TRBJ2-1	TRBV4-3	CASSRGWSGRGDEQFF	TGCGCCAGCAGCCGCGGATGGAGCGGGAGAGGAGATGAGCAGTTCTTC
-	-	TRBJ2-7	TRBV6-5	CASSSVLDSYEQYF	TGTGCCAGCAGTTCCGTCCTCGACTCCTACGAGCAGTACTTC
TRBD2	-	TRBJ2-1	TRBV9	CASSPKGRAGAFYNEQFF	TGTGCCAGCAGCCCAAAGGGGAGGGCGGGAGCTTTCTACAATGAGCAGTTCTTC
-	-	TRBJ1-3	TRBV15	CATSRDKGRGSGNTIYF	TGTGCCACCAGCAGAGATAAGGGACGGGGCTCTGGAAACACCATATATTTT
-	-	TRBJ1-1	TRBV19	CASSQTSNTEAFF	TGTGCCAGTAGTCAGACGTCGAACACTGAAGCTTTCTTT
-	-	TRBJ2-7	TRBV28	CASCRDGGAYEQYF	TGTGCCAGCTGCCGGGATGGCGGGGCCTACGAGCAGTACTTC
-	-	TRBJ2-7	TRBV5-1	CASSPDSISYEQYF	TGCGCCAGCAGCCCCGACAGCATCTCCTACGAGCAGTACTTC
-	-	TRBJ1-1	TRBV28	CASSLWSPLWGWDKYTEAFF	TGTGCCAGCAGTTTATGGAGCCCCCTGTGGGGGTGGGATAAGTACACTGAAGCTTTCTTT
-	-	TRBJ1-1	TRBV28	CASSLWTGRGMNTEAFF	TGTGCCAGCAGTTTATGGACAGGACGGGGAATGAACACTGAAGCTTTCTTT
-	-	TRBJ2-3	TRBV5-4	CASSPRAGQPTDTQYF	TGTGCCAGCAGCCCCCGGGCGGGACAGCCAACAGATACGCAGTATTTT
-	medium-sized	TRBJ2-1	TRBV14	CASSQDLEHEQFF	TGTGCCAGCAGCCAAGATCTGGAGCATGAGCAGTTCTTC
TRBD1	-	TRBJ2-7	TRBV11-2	CASSFPGQGSAYEQYF	TGTGCCAGCAGCTTTCCGGGACAGGGGTCGGCTTACGAGCAGTACTTC
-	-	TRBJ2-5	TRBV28	CASSLNHKTQYF	TGTGCCAGCAGTTTAAATCATAAGACCCAGTACTTC
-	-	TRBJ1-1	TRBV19	CASNHPHSSRNTEAFF	TGTGCCAGTAACCACCCCCACTCTTCACGGAACACTGAAGCTTTCTTT
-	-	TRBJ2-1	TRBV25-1	CASSSLGVQFF	TGTGCCAGCAGTTCCCTGGGTGTGCAGTTCTTC
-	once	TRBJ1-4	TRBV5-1	CASSKLGSEKLFF	TGCGCCAGCAGTAAGCTAGGGAGTGAAAAACTGTTTTTT
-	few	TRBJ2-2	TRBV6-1	CAIPTGGLATGELFF	TGTGCCATCCCTACAGGCGGGTTGGCAACCGGGGAGCTGTTTTTT
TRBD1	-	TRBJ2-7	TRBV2	CASSAPGGEQYF	TGTGCCAGCAGCGCCCCAGGGGGCGAGCAGTACTTC
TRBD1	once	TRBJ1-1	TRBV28	CASSLTGVNTEAFF	TGTGCCAGCAGTCTGACAGGGGTGAACACTGAAGCTTTCTTT
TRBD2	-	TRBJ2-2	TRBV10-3	CAISGLAGPGELFF	TGTGCCATCAGCGGACTAGCGGGCCCCGGGGAGCTGTTTTTT
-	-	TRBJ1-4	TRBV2	CASSESNLFFPGPANEKLFF	TGTGCCAGCAGTGAATCGAACCTCTTCTTCCCGGGACCCGCTAATGAAAAACTGTTTTTT
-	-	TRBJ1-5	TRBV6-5	CASSRDGAGPQHF	TGTGCCAGCAGTAGGGACGGCGCTGGGCCCCAGCATTTT